Below, 14 T cell receptor beta chains from the same sample are listed, as sequenced in a study of T-cell reconstitution after alpha-beta-depleted transplantation in children. Library preparation (for TCRbeta) was performed with unique molecular identifiers. TCRdb fed the PCR reads into MiXCR, producing one record per CDR3 protein. The sample records some 260,000 distinct CDR3 sequences, 24% being singletons. Sequencing used PBMCs, mostly from graft donor cells, obtained 360 days after TCRalphabeta/CD19-depleted stem cell transplant. The receptors stem from a female patient aged 2-15 years who had a stem cell transplant for congenital amegakaryocytic thrombocytopenia, so the T cells may come from the graft donor.

This chain joins TRBV5-1 and TRBJ2-1; the D is unclear. Germline CDR1 is SGHRS and CDR2 is YFSETQ. This CDR3 is built from 15 residues. Trimming took off 1 base at V and 0 bases at J, with 8 bases between the two ends. This CDR3 is CASSLRPSSYNEQFF. The DNA of the CDR3 is TGCGCCAGCAGCTTGAGACCGAGCTCCTACAATGAGCAGTTCTTC. The full variable domain, its missing parts supplied by reference TRBV5-1 and TRBJ2-1, is KAGVTQTPRYLIKTRGQQVTLSCSPISGHRSVSWYQQTPGQGLQFLFEYFSETQRNKGNFPGRFSGRQFSNSRSEMNVSTLELGDSALYLCASSLRPSSYNEQFFGPGTRLTVL.

The CDR3 region has the DNA TGCGCCAGCAGCCAACGGAGGTCTGGGGGGGCCGATAGCACAGATACGCAGTATTTT. Residues: CASSQRRSGGADSTDTQYF. The gene calls are TRBV4-1 and TRBJ2-3, with D tentatively TRBD2 (7 bases). There are 19 residues in the CDR3. Germline-derived CDR1 and CDR2 are MGHRA and YSYEKL. V gave up 2 bases and J gave up 0 bases, with 21 bases separating them.

This clonotype was counted only a few times. The chain recombines TRBV6-1 with TRBJ2-7, with 9 bases that match TRBD1. CDR3 length: 15 residues. CDR1 is MNHNS and CDR2 is SASEGT in the germline V gene. Unmatched junction bases numbered 8, after V lost 6 bases and J lost 2 bases. CDR3 DNA sequence: TGTGCCAGCAGCCTTACAGGGGGCGTCCCCTACGAGCAGTACTTC. It encodes CASSLTGGVPYEQYF.

V is TRBV7-9 and J is TRBJ1-2, with D possibly being TRBD1 (6 bases). V lost 1 base to trimming and J lost 3 bases, with 12 bases between them. Germline-derived CDR1 and CDR2 are SEHNR and FQNEAQ (reference sequence). This CDR3 has 15 residues. CDR3 amino acids: CASSLVATGYYGYTF. The DNA for the CDR3 is TGTGCCAGCAGCTTAGTCGCGACAGGATACTATGGCTACACCTTC.

This clonotype was observed a few times. This chain links TRBV30 with TRBJ2-5, with D perhaps matching TRBD2 (6 bases). Germline CDR1 is GTSNPN and CDR2 is SVGIG (reference sequence). This CDR3 spans 14 amino acids. The germline V and J ends were trimmed by 4 bases and 0 bases, with 12 bases remaining between them. The CDR3 region has the DNA TGTGCCTGGAAGGCGGGGCGCTACCAAGAGACCCAGTACTTC. The encoded protein is CAWKAGRYQETQYF.

CDR3 in DNA: TGCGCCAGCAGCCGGGAGGGGCGGTATGAAAAACTGTTTTTT. This encodes CASSREGRYEKLFF. V usage is TRBV4-1 and J usage is TRBJ1-4; the D gene is possibly TRBD1 (5 bases). Germline V gene sequence: CDR1 MGHRA, CDR2 YSYEKL. The CDR3 loop spans 14 amino acids. V was shortened by 4 bases and J by 6 bases, with 12 bases between the two germline ends.

In its sample, this clonotype was seen a few times. The gene calls are TRBV5-1 and TRBJ2-2, with 7 bases identical to TRBD1. The CDR3 has 16 residues. The V gene end was trimmed by 0 bases and the J gene end by 4 bases; junction bases not matched to a gene: 6. CDR1 and CDR2 (germline): SGHRS, YFSETQ. CDR3 amino acids: CASSLVDRAGTGELFF. The CDR3 coding sequence is TGCGCCAGCAGCTTGGTTGACAGGGCGGGCACCGGGGAGCTGTTTTTT.

This clonotype was found many times. This chain connects TRBV5-1 to TRBJ2-4, with no clear D. The CDR3 extends over 15 amino acids. CDR1 and CDR2 from the germline V gene are SGHRS and YFSETQ. Trimming cost V 3 bases and J 1 base, with 11 bases left between them. The CDR3 DNA follows: TGCGCCAGCAGCTCTACCACCAGGGCCAAAAACATTCAGTACTTC. Its protein product is CASSSTTRAKNIQYF.

This clonotype showed up just a few times. The CDR3: CSAREAGVWEQYF. The CDR3 DNA sequence: TGCAGTGCTAGAGAGGCAGGAGTATGGGAGCAGTACTTC. The genes are TRBV20-1 and TRBJ2-7; D call uncertain. Germline lookup yields CDR1 DFQATT and CDR2 SNEGSKA (reference sequence). The CDR3 loop spans 13 amino acids. V gave up 0 bases and J gave up 7 bases, with 13 bases separating them.

There are many counts of this clonotype. The chain has TRBV5-1 and TRBJ1-1, with 8 bases fitting TRBD1. The CDR3 totals 15 residues. Germline CDR1 reads SGHRS; CDR2 reads YFSETQ. V trimming: 0 bases; J trimming: 5 bases; junction bases outside the gene matches: 6. Written as DNA, the CDR3 is TGCGCCAGCAGCTTGGATGTCAGGGGGCTAACTGAAGCTTTCTTT. Translating it yields CASSLDVRGLTEAFF.

The V gene is TRBV6-2 or TRBV6-3, the J gene TRBJ2-5; 12 bases match TRBD2. This CDR3 region has 16 residues. The J segment lost 5 bases and the V segment lost 0 bases, leaving 4 bases of the junction unmatched. The germline V gene has CDR1 MNHEY and CDR2 SVGEGT. The CDR3 is CASSYSLAGGGETQYF. Written as DNA, the CDR3 is TGTGCCAGCAGTTACTCACTAGCGGGAGGCGGTGAGACCCAGTACTTC.

This clonotype appeared a few times. This CDR3 is CASSPSGTRSYF. The DNA of the CDR3 is TGTGCCAGCAGCCCATCCGGGACACGAAGCTACTTC. This sequence joins TRBV11-2 and TRBJ2-5; maybe TRBD1 (6 bases). Germline lookup yields CDR1 SGHAT and CDR2 FQNNGV. V dropped 5 bases and J dropped 14 bases, with 18 bases sitting between them. This CDR3 is 12 amino acids long.

V gene TRBV6-1 combines with J gene TRBJ1-4; a weak D match, TRBD1 (6 bases). Trimming left V 6 bases short and J 8 bases short, with 19 bases between. CDR1 and CDR2 (germline): MNHNS, SASEGT. CDR3 length: 15 residues. This CDR3 reads CASRGLGAGGEKLFF. The CDR3 DNA sequence: TGTGCCAGCAGAGGGCTGGGGGCGGGGGGGGAAAAACTGTTTTTT.

This clonotype showed up just once. The gene calls are TRBV5-1 and TRBJ2-1, with 12 bases that match TRBD1. The CDR3 loop spans 15 amino acids. J was trimmed by 9 bases and V by 4 bases; bases with no gene match: 8. Germline V gives CDR1 SGHRS, CDR2 YFSETQ. The CDR3 spells CASSHGTGGNGEQFF. CDR3 coding DNA: TGCGCCAGCAGCCATGGGACAGGGGGCAATGGTGAGCAGTTCTTC. Complete variable domain (other parts from reference TRBV5-1 and TRBJ2-1): KAGVTQTPRYLIKTRGQQVTLSCSPISGHRSVSWYQQTPGQGLQFLFEYFSETQRNKGNFPGRFSGRQFSNSRSEMNVSTLELGDSALYLCASSHGTGGNGEQFFGPGTRLTVL.